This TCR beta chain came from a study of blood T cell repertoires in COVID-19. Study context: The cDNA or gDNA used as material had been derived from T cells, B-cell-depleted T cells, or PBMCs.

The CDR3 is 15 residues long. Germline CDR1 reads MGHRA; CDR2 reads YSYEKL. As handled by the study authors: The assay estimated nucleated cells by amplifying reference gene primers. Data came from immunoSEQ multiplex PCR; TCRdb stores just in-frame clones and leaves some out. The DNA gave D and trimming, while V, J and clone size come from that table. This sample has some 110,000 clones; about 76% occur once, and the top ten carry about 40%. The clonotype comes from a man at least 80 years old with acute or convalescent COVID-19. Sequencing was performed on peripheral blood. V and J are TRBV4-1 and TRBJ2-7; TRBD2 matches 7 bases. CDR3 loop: CPPSPRGELSYEQYF. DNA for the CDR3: TGCCCCCCCAGCCCACGGGGGGAGCTCTCCTACGAGCAGTACTTC.